These 10 T cell receptor beta chains came from one sample sequenced in a study of early T cells in non-severe SARS-CoV-2 infection. TCRdb redid the calling of the 5' RACE reads with MiXCR, one entry per CDR3 protein. The table shows 60,000 or so distinct CDR3 sequences, with 14% to 15% occurring only once. Sequenced material: whole blood, taken at baseline. The source of these receptors is an adult who was a healthcare worker with PCR-confirmed SARS-CoV-2 infection or an uninfected control (not recorded which).

This clonotype has ten or more counts. This chain joins TRBV30 and TRBJ2-3; tentatively, D is TRBD1 (5 bases). There are 12 residues in the CDR3. Germline CDR1 GTSNPN, CDR2 SVGIG (reference sequence). Trimming cost V 5 bases and J 5 bases, with 11 bases left between them. CDR3: CAWRQGGDTQYF. The CDR3 region has the DNA TGTGCCTGGCGGCAGGGTGGAGATACGCAGTATTTT.

Only a few counts were recorded for this clonotype. This chain joins TRBV29-1 and TRBJ2-1; 7 positions agree with TRBD2. The CDR3 has 14 amino acids. From germline, CDR1 is SQVTM and CDR2 ANQGSEA. The V and J ends lost 4 bases and 6 bases, in that order; junction bases with no gene match: 9. The CDR3 DNA sequence: TGCAGCGTTGCCACCGGGACTACGAGCAATGAGCAGTTCTTC. Amino acid sequence: CSVATGTTSNEQFF.

This clonotype was recorded at least ten times. The V and J genes are TRBV7-6 and TRBJ2-3; no clear D gene. CDR1 and CDR2 from the germline V gene are SGHVS and FNYEAQ. Trimming cost V 5 bases and J 5 bases, with 8 bases left between them. The CDR3 consists of 12 residues. CDR3 sequence reads: CASSPRVDTQYF. The CDR3 DNA reads TGTGCCAGCAGCCCCCGAGTAGATACGCAGTATTTT. Full variable domain (missing parts from reference TRBV7-6 and TRBJ2-3): GAGVSQSPRYKVTKRGQDVALRCDPISGHVSLYWYRQALGQGPEFLTYFNYEAQQDKSGLPNDRFSAERPEGSISTLTIQRTEQRDSAMYRCASSPRVDTQYFGPGTRLTVL.

The rearrangement links TRBV7-2 to TRBJ2-5; tentatively, D is TRBD1 (6 bases). Looked up from germline, CDR1 is SGHTA and CDR2 is FQGNSA. With 5 bases removed from V and 3 bases from J, the gap between germline ends came to 10 bases. The CDR3 is made up of 13 amino acids. CDR3 region: CASSLGQKETQYF. DNA for the CDR3: TGTGCCAGCAGCCTAGGACAGAAAGAGACCCAGTACTTC. The full variable domain, completed using reference TRBV7-2 and TRBJ2-5, is GAGVSQSPSNKVTEKGKDVELRCDPISGHTALYWYRQSLGQGLEFLIYFQGNSAPDKSGLPSDRFSAERTGGSVSTLTIQRTQQEDSAVYLCASSLGQKETQYFGPGTRLLVL.

The rearrangement joins TRBV28 to TRBJ1-1; D perhaps matches TRBD1 (5 bases). V shed 5 bases and J shed 6 bases, with 19 bases lying between them. Per the germline V gene, CDR1 is MDHEN and CDR2 is SYDVKM. The CDR3 has 15 residues. The CDR3 here is CASSLLGTPYPEAFF. CDR3 in DNA: TGTGCCAGCAGTCTCCTTGGGACCCCATACCCTGAAGCTTTCTTT. Supplemented by reference TRBV28 and TRBJ1-1, the full variable domain reads DVKVTQSSRYLVKRTGEKVFLECVQDMDHENMFWYRQDPGLGLRLIYFSYDVKMKEKGDIPEGYSVSREKKERFSLILESASTNQTSMYLCASSLLGTPYPEAFFGQGTRLTVV.

The rearrangement links TRBV13 to TRBJ2-5, with no clear D. Germline V CDR1 and CDR2: PRHDT, FYEKMQ (reference sequence). This CDR3 is 13 amino acids long. Trimming removed 4 bases at V and 2 bases at J, with 8 bases between. DNA for the CDR3: TGTGCCAGCAGCTACTCCGGACAAGAGACCCAGTACTTC. Translated: CASSYSGQETQYF.

The chain joins TRBV7-9 to TRBJ2-3, with D perhaps TRBD1 (5 bases). The CDR3 covers 14 residues. The V gene lost 3 bases and the J gene lost 2 bases, with 9 bases spanning the gap. Germline CDR1 reads SEHNR; CDR2 reads FQNEAQ (reference sequence). In DNA form, the CDR3 reads TGTGCCAGCAGCTTTAGGGGTGTCACAGATACGCAGTATTTT. Translation gives CASSFRGVTDTQYF.

The table lists this clonotype with a few counts. The chain has TRBV12-3 or TRBV12-4 and TRBJ1-5; the D is unclear. The V end lost 5 bases, the J end lost 10 bases, and 9 bases lay between the germline ends. The CDR3 has 11 amino acids. The CDR3 reads CASSAGVPQHF. CDR3 nucleotides: TGTGCCAGCAGTGCAGGCGTACCCCAGCATTTT.

This clonotype was detected only a few times. V is TRBV6-6 and J is TRBJ2-3; TRBD2 matches at 12 bases. The CDR3 consists of 14 residues. CDR1 is MNHNY and CDR2 is SVGAGI in the germline V gene (reference sequence). Unmatched junction bases numbered 3, after V lost 6 bases and J lost 5 bases. The CDR3 nucleotides read TGTGCCAGCAGCCTGACTAGCGGGAGAGATACGCAGTATTTT. Encoded protein: CASSLTSGRDTQYF.

This chain links TRBV28 with TRBJ1-4; the D gene is possibly TRBD1 (6 bases). Trimming removed 4 bases from V and 3 bases from J, with 18 bases in between. CDR1 MDHEN and CDR2 SYDVKM come from the germline V gene. The CDR3 is 17 residues long. CDR3 loop: CASSSGLMAGANEKLFF. Written as DNA, the CDR3 is TGTGCCAGCAGTTCTGGGCTTATGGCAGGGGCTAATGAAAAACTGTTTTTT.